The entry below describes one TCR beta chain. This record comes from a study of control samples from healthy donors and cancer patients. The CDR3 loop spans 16 amino acids. Germline CDR1 is MNHNS and CDR2 is SASEGT. V was cut by 6 bases and J by 5 bases, with 21 bases left in between. Clones were read by immunoSEQ multiplex PCR, and TCRdb kept only the in-frame ones, dropping some. The sample lists about 120,000 clones, 80% to 90% seen once, with 1.1% in the top ten. The V call is TRBV6-1, the J call TRBJ2-3; D is unclear. The sequenced sample consisted of PBMCs. The TCR originated in a woman between 45 and 60 years old with colorectal cancer. CDR3 sequence reads: CASRELDGYSGDTQYF. CDR3 bases: TGTGCCAGCAGGGAACTGGACGGGTACTCGGGAGATACGCAGTATTTT.